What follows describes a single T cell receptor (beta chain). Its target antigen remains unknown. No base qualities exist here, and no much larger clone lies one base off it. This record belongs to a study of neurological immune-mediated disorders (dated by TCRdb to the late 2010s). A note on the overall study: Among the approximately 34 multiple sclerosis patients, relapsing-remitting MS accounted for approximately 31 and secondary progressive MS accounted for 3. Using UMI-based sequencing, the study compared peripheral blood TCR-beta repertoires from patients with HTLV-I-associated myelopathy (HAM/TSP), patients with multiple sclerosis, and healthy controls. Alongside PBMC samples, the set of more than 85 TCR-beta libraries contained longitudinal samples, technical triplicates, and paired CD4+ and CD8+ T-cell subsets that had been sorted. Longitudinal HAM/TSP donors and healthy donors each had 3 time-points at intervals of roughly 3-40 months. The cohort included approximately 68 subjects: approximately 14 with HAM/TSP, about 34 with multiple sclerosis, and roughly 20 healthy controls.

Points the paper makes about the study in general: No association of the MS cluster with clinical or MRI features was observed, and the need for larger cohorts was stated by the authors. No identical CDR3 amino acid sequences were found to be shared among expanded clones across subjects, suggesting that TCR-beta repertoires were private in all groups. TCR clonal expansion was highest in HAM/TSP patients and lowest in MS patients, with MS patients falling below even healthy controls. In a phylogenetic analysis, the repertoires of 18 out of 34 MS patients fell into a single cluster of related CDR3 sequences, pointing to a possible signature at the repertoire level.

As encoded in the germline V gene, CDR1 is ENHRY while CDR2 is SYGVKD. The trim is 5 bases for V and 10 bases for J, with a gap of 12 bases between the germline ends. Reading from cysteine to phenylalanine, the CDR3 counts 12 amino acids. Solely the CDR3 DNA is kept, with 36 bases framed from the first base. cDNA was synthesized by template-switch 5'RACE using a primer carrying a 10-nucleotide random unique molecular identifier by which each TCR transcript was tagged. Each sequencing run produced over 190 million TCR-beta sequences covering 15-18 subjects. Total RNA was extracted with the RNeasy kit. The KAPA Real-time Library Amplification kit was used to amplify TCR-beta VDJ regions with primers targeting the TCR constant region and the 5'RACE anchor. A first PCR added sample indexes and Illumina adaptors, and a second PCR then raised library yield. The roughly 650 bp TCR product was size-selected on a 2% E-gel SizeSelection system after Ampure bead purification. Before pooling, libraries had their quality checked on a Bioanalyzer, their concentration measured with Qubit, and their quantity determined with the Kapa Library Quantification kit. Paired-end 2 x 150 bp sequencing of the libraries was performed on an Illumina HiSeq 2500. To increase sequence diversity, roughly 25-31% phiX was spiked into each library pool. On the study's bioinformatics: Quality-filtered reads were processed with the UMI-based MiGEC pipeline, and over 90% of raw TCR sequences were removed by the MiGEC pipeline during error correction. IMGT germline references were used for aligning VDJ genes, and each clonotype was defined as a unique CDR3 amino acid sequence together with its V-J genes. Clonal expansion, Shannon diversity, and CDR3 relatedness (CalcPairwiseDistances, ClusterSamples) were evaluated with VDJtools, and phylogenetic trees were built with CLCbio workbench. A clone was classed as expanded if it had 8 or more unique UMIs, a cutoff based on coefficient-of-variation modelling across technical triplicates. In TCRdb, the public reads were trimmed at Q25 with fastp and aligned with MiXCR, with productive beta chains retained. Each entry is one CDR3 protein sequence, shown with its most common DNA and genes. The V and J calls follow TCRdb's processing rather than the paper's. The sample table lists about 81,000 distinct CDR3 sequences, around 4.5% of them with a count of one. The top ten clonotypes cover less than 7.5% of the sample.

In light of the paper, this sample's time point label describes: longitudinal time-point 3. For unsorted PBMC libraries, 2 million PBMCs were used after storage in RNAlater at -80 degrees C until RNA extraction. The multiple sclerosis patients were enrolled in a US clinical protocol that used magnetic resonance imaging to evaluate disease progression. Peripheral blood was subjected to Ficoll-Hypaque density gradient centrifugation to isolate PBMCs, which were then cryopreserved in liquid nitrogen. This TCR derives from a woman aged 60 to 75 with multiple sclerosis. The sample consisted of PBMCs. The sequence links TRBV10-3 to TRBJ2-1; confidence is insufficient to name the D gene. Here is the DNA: TGTGCCATCAGTACACTCCCCCGAGAGCAGTTCTTC. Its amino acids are CAISTLPREQFF.